This TCR beta chain emerged from a study of shared clonotypes between healthy human individuals. V was trimmed by 0 bases and J by 4 bases, leaving 11 bases between them. The CDR3 runs to 15 residues. Germline-derived CDR1 and CDR2 are SGDLS and YYNGEE. The protocol was immunoSEQ multiplex PCR, while the TCRdb copy is restricted to in-frame clones and leaves out a portion. Here the sample spans 1.6 million or so clones, around 98.5% being singletons. V usage is TRBV9 and J usage is TRBJ2-1; possible D gene TRBD1, 6 bases. Material: naive CD4+ T cells sorted from blood. Subset in this sample: CD45RA+ positively selected. The receptor was isolated from a man in his thirties or forties in good health. The CDR3 coding sequence is TGTGCCAGCAGCGTAGCAGGGGCCCTATACAATGAGCAGTTCTTC. Amino acids: CASSVAGALYNEQFF. Full variable domain (rest looked up from reference TRBV9 and TRBJ2-1): DSGVTQTPKHLITATGQRVTLRCSPRSGDLSVYWYQQSLDQGLQFLIQYYNGEERAKGNILERFSAQQFPDLHSELNLSSLELGDSALYFCASSVAGALYNEQFFGPGTRLTVL.